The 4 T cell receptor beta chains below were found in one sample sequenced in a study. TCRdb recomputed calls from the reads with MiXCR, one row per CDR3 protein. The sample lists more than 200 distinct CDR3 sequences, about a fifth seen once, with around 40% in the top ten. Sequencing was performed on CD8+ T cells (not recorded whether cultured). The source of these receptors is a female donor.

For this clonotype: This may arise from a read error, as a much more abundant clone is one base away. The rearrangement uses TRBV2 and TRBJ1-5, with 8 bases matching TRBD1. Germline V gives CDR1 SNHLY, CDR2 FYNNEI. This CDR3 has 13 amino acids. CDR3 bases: TGTGCCAGTCACGACAGGGGCAATAAGCCCCAGCATTTT. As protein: CASHDRGNKPQHF.

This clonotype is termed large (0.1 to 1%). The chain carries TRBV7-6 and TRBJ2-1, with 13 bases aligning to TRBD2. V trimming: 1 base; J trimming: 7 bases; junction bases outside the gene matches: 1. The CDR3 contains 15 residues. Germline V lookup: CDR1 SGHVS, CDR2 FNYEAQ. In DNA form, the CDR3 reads TGTGCCAGCAGCTTAGGGACTAGCGGGGGTAATGAGCAGTTCTTC. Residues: CASSLGTSGGNEQFF.

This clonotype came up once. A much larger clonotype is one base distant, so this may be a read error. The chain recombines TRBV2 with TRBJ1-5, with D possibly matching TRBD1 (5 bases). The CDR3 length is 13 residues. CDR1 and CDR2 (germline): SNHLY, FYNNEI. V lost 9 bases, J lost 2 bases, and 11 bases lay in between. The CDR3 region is CASHGRGNQPQHF. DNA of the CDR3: TGTGCCAGTCACGGCAGGGGCAATCAGCCCCAGCATTTT. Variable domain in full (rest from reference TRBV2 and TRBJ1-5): EPEVTQTPSHQVTQMGQEVILRCVPISNHLYFYWYRQILGQKVEFLVSFYNNEISEKSEIFDDQFSVERPDGSNFTLKIRSTKLEDSAMYFCASHGRGNQPQHFGDGTRLSIL.

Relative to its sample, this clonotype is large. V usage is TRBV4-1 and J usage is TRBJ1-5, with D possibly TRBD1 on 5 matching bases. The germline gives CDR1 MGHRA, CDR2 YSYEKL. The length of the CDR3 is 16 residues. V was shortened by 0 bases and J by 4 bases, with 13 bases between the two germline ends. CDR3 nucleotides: TGCGCCAGCAGCCAAGAGAAGGGACCAGGGAATCAGCCCCAGCATTTT. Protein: CASSQEKGPGNQPQHF.